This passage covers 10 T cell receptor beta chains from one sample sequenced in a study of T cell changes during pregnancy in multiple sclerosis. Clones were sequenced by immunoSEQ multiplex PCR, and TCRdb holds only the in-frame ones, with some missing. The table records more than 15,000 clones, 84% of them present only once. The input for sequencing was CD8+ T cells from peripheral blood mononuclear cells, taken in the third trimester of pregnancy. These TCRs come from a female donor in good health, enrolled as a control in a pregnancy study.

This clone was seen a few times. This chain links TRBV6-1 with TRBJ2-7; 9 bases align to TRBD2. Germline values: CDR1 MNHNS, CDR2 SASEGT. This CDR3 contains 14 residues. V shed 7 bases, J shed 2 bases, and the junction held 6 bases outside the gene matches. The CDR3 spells CASTTSGPTYEQYF. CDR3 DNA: TGTGCCAGCACTACTAGCGGGCCGACCTACGAGCAGTACTTC.

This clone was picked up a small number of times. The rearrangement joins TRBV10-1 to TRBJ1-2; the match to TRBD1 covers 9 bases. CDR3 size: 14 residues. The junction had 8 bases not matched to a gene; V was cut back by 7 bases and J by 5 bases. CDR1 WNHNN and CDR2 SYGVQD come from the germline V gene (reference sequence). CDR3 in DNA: TGCGCCAGCACCATGACAGGGGGAGGGTATGGCTACACCTTC. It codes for CASTMTGGGYGYTF.

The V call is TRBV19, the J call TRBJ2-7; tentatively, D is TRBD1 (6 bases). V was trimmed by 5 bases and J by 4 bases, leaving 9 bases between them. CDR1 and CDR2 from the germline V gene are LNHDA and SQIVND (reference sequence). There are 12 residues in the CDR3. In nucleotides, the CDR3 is TGTGCCAGTAGTCCAACAGGGTACGAGCAGTACTTC. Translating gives CASSPTGYEQYF.

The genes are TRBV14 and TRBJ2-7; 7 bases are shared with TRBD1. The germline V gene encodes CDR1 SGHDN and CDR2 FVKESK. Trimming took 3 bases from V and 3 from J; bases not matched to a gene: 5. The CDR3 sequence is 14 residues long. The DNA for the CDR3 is TGTGCCAGCAGCCAGGCCGGGACAGACTACGAGCAGTACTTC. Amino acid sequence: CASSQAGTDYEQYF. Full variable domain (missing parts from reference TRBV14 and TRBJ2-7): EAGVTQFPSHSVIEKGQTVTLRCDPISGHDNLYWYRRVMGKEIKFLLHFVKESKQDESGMPNNRFLAERTGGTYSTLKVQPAELEDSGVYFCASSQAGTDYEQYFGPGTRLTVT.

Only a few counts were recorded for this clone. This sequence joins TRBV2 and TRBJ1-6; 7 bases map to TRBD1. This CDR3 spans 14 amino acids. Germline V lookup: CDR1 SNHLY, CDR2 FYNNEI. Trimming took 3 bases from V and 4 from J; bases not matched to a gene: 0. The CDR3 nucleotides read TGTGCCAGCAGTGACAGGGGGTATAATTCACCCCTCCACTTT. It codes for CASSDRGYNSPLHF.

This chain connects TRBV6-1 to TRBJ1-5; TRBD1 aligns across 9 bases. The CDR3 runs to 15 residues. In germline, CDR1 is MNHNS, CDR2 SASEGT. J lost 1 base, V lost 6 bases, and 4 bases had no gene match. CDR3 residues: CASRKQGASNQPQHF. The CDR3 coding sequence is TGTGCCAGCAGAAAACAGGGGGCGAGCAATCAGCCCCAGCATTTT.

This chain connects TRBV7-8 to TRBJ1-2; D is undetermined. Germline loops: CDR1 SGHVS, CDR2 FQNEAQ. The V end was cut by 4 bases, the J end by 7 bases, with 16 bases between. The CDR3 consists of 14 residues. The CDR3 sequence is CASSYSGNEAGYTF. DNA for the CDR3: TGTGCCAGCAGCTATTCGGGGAACGAGGCTGGCTACACCTTC.

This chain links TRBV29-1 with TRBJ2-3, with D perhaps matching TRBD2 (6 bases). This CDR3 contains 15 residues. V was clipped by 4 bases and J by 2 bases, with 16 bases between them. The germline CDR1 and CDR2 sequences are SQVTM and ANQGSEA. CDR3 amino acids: CSVVPGRQLTDTQYF. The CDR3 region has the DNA TGCAGCGTTGTCCCTGGGAGGCAACTCACAGATACGCAGTATTTT.

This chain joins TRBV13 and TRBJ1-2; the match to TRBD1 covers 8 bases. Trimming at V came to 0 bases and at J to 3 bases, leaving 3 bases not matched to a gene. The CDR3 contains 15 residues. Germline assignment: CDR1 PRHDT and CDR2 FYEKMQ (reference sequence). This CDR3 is CASSLGQGGHYGYTF. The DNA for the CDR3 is TGTGCCAGCAGCTTAGGACAGGGGGGCCACTATGGCTACACCTTC. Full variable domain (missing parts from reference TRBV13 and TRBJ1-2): AAGVIQSPRHLIKEKRETATLKCYPIPRHDTVYWYQQGPGQDPQFLISFYEKMQSDKGSIPDRFSAQQFSDYHSELNMSSLELGDSALYFCASSLGQGGHYGYTFGSGTRLTVV.

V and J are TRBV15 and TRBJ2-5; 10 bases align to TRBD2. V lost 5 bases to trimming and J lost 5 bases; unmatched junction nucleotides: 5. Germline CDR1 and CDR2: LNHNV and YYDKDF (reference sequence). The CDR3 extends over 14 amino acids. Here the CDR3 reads CATSGAGGPETQYF. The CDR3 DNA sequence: TGTGCCACCAGCGGAGCGGGAGGGCCGGAGACCCAGTACTTC.